The entry that follows covers one TCR beta chain sequence. Cohorts were assigned according to the clinical history that participants reported. Only in-frame clones appear in the TCRdb table, and some are missing; sequencing was by immunoSEQ multiplex PCR. This table holds around 250,000 clones, around 86% found once. This record comes from a study of blood T cell repertoires in COVID-19. CDR3 length equals 17 residues. The germline V and J ends were trimmed by 1 base and 5 bases, with 19 bases remaining between them. Germline lookup yields CDR1 SGHKS and CDR2 YYEKEE (reference sequence). The sequence derives from a man aged 18 to 30 who had recovered from COVID-19. Sequencing input: PBMCs or T cells enriched from blood (not recorded which). V and J are TRBV5-5 and TRBJ2-1, with D unclear. The chain's CDR3 is CASSLFLVTRGNNEQFF. The CDR3 region has the DNA TGTGCCAGCAGCTTGTTTTTGGTCACAAGAGGCAACAATGAGCAGTTCTTC.